This T cell receptor beta chain derives from a study of T cell responses to AZD1222 COVID-19 vaccine. Study conclusions and caveats: Along spike, vaccine-associated CD4 TCRs were found throughout, with dominance at 160-218 and 743-854. Spike-specific TCR repertoires showed rising breadth and depth after two AZD1222 doses. In a largely white British group with more females than males, clonal diversity was possibly underestimated. Reportedly, nearly half of unique spike TCRs recognized epitopes outside B.1.351/B.1.1.7 mutations.

Sequenced by immunoSEQ multiplex PCR; TCRdb stores in-frame clones only, minus some. This sample has 86,000 or so clones, with 80% to 95% found just once. As for this clone: What it binds is not known.

In germline, CDR1 is LNHNV, CDR2 YYDKDF (reference sequence). The length of the CDR3 is 16 residues. V was clipped by 5 bases and J by 3 bases; unmatched bases: 5. The chain employs TRBV15 and TRBJ2-1, with 12 bases that match TRBD2. The sequencing here drew on peripheral blood, taken on day 0 of MenACWY control vaccination. The sequence was collected from an adult in good health. The CDR3 loop reads CATSGWTSGIYNEQFF. Written as DNA, the CDR3 is TGTGCCACCAGCGGTTGGACTAGCGGGATCTACAATGAGCAGTTCTTC. The full variable domain, in which reference TRBV15 and TRBJ2-1 provide the parts outside the CDR3, is DAMVIQNPRYQVTQFGKPVTLSCSQTLNHNVMYWYQQKSSQAPKLLFHYYDKDFNNEADTPDNFQSRRPNTSFCFLDIRSPGLGDTAMYLCATSGWTSGIYNEQFFGPGTRLTVL.